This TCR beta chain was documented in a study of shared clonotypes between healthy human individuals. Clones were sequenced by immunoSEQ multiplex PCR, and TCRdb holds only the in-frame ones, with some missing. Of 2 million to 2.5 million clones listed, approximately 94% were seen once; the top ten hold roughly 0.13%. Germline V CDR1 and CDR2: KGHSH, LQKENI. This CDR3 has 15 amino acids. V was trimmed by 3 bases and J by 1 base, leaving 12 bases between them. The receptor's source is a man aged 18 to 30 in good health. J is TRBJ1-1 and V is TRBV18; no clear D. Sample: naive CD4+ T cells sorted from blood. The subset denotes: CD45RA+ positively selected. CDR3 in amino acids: CASSPTLDRNTEAFF. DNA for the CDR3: TGTGCCAGCTCACCCACCCTCGACCGGAACACTGAAGCTTTCTTT.